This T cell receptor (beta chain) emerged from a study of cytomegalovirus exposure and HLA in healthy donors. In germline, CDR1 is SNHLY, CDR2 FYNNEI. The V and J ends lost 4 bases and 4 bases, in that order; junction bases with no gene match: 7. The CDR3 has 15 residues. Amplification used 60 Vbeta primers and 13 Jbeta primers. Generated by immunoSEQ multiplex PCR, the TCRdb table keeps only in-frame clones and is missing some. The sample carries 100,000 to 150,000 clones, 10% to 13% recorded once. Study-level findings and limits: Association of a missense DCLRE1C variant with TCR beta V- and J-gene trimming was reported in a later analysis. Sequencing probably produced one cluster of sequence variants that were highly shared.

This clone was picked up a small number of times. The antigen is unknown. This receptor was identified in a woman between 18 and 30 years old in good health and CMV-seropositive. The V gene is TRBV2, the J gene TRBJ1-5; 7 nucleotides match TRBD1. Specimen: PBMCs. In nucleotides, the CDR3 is TGTGCCAGCAGTGGGGAGACAGGGACGAATCAGCCCCAGCATTTT. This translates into CASSGETGTNQPQHF. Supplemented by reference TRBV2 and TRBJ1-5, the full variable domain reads EPEVTQTPSHQVTQMGQEVILRCVPISNHLYFYWYRQILGQKVEFLVSFYNNEISEKSEIFDDQFSVERPDGSNFTLKIRSTKLEDSAMYFCASSGETGTNQPQHFGDGTRLSIL.